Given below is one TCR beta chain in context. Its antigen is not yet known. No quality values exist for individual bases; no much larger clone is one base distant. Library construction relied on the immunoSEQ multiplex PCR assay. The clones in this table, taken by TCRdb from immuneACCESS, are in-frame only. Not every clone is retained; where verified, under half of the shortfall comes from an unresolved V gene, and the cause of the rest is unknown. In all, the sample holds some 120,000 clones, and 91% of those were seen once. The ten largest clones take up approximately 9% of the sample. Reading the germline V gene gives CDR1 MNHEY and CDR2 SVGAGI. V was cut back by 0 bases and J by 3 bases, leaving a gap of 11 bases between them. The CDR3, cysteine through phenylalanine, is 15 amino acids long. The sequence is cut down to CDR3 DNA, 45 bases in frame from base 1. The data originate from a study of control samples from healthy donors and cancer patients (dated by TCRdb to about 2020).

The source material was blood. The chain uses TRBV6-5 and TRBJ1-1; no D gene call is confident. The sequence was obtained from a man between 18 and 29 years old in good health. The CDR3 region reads CASSYSGLGHTEAFF. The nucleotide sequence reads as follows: TGTGCCAGCAGTTACTCGGGCCTAGGTCACACTGAAGCTTTCTTT.